The 20 T cell receptor beta chains reported below all come from one sample, sequenced in a study of cytomegalovirus exposure and HLA in healthy donors. PCR was performed using 60 Vbeta and 13 Jbeta primers. Some clones are missing from TCRdb's copy, which holds only in-frame ones; the method was immunoSEQ multiplex PCR. The table records approximately 220,000 clones, 82% of them present only once. The sequenced sample consisted of PBMCs. The receptors originated from a man aged 35 to 55 in good health and CMV-seropositive.

The chain uses TRBV4-1 and TRBJ1-1; maybe TRBD1 (5 bases). This CDR3 has 13 residues. V was cut by 3 bases and J by 6 bases, with 11 bases left in between. CDR1 and CDR2 (germline): MGHRA, YSYEKL. Written as DNA, the CDR3 is TGCGCCAGCAGCCAGCCCCAGGGTTCTGAAGCTTTCTTT. Translation gives CASSQPQGSEAFF.

The chain links TRBV6-1 to TRBJ1-2, with TRBD1 as a possible D gene (6 bases). Germline V lookup: CDR1 MNHNS, CDR2 SASEGT. CDR3 length: 15 amino acids. V was pared by 4 bases and J by 0 bases, with 12 bases between. The CDR3 region has the DNA TGTGCCAGCAGTGGGGTGACAGGCGCTAACTATGGCTACACCTTC. This gives the protein CASSGVTGANYGYTF.

J is TRBJ2-5 and V is TRBV5-1; 7 bases map to TRBD2. The length of the CDR3 is 14 residues. Germline-derived CDR1 and CDR2 are SGHRS and YFSETQ. The trim removed 2 bases at V and 5 bases at J, leaving 6 bases unmatched. The CDR3 DNA reads as TGCGCCAGCAGCTTTGGCGGGAGTCTGGAGACCCAGTACTTC. This translates into CASSFGGSLETQYF.

The CDR3 is CASTPQTGSGGTQYF. CDR3 nucleotide sequence: TGCGCCAGCACCCCTCAAACGGGGTCGGGGGGGACCCAGTACTTC. V and J are TRBV5-1 and TRBJ2-5; 7 nucleotides align to TRBD2. The CDR3 loop spans 15 amino acids. Looked up from germline, CDR1 is SGHRS and CDR2 is YFSETQ. J gave up 7 bases and V 6 bases, and 15 bases lay outside the gene matches.

This clone was counted only a few times. The V and J genes are TRBV5-1 and TRBJ2-5; a possible D gene is TRBD2 (6 bases). CDR3 length equals 13 residues. The V end lost 8 bases, the J end lost 3 bases, and 14 bases lay between the germline ends. Germline CDR1 and CDR2: SGHRS and YFSETQ. The CDR3 sequence is CARWDSRKETQYF. DNA for the CDR3: TGCGCCAGGTGGGACTCAAGAAAAGAGACCCAGTACTTC.

As to this clone: An end of the junction does not agree with germline; a read error may underlie this. The V and J genes are TRBV6-1 and TRBJ2-7; D possibly matches TRBD1 or TRBD2 (5 bases each). The length of the CDR3 is 14 residues. Germline V lookup: CDR1 MNHNS, CDR2 SASEGT. CDR3 nucleotide sequence: TGTGCCAGCAGCGAAGGGGTAGCGTACTACGAGCAGTACTTC. Encoded protein: CASSEGVAYYEQYF.

In regard to this clone: At one end, the junction sequence differs from germline, possibly due to a read error. V and J are TRBV7-7 and TRBJ1-1; D perhaps matches TRBD1 (5 bases). CDR1 is SSHAT and CDR2 is FNYEAQ in the germline V gene (reference sequence). The CDR3 contains 13 residues. CDR3 bases: TGTGCTAGCAGCTTACAGGTTGGGACTGAAGCTTTCTTT. It yields the protein CASSLQVGTEAFF. The whole variable domain, filled in from reference TRBV7-7 and TRBJ1-1, reads GAGVSQSPRYKVTKRGQDVTLRCDPISSHATLYWYQQALGQGPEFLTYFNYEAQPDKSGLPSDRFSAERPEGSISTLTIQRTEQRDSAMYRCASSLQVGTEAFFGQGTRLTVV.

This clone was detected a few times. This sequence joins TRBV7-2 and TRBJ1-5, with a weak D call TRBD1 (5 bases). There are 15 residues in the CDR3. Germline V CDR1 and CDR2: SGHTA, FQGNSA. V dropped 2 bases and J dropped 3 bases, with 11 bases sitting between them. The CDR3 DNA follows: TGTGCCAGCAGCTTATCTGGACACAACAATCAGCCCCAGCATTTT. It encodes CASSLSGHNNQPQHF. Full variable domain (remainder filled in from reference TRBV7-2 and TRBJ1-5): GAGVSQSPSNKVTEKGKDVELRCDPISGHTALYWYRQSLGQGLEFLIYFQGNSAPDKSGLPSDRFSAERTGGSVSTLTIQRTQQEDSAVYLCASSLSGHNNQPQHFGDGTRLSIL.

In the case of this clone: The junction does not match germline at one end; this may be a read error. The V gene is TRBV7-9, the J gene TRBJ1-3; tentative D call: TRBD1 (5 bases). The CDR3 consists of 15 residues. In germline, CDR1 is SEHNR, CDR2 FQNEAQ (reference sequence). The CDR3 region has the DNA TGTTCCAGCAGCCCCGACGGGACTTCTGGAAACACCATATATTTT. Amino acids: CSSSPDGTSGNTIYF.

The chain couples TRBV11-2 to TRBJ2-7; no definite D call. Germline V lookup: CDR1 SGHAT, CDR2 FQNNGV. The CDR3 extends over 13 amino acids. Trimming left V 1 base short and J 4 bases short, with 8 bases between. The CDR3 DNA reads TGTGCCAGCAGCTTAGCCCCTAAGTACGAGCAGTACTTC. Amino acids: CASSLAPKYEQYF. The complete variable domain, with remaining parts taken from reference TRBV11-2 and TRBJ2-7, reads EAGVAQSPRYKIIEKRQSVAFWCNPISGHATLYWYQQILGQGPKLLIQFQNNGVVDDSQLPKDRFSAERLKGVDSTLKIQPAKLEDSAVYLCASSLAPKYEQYFGPGTRLTVT.

V usage is TRBV5-1 and J usage is TRBJ2-6, with a tentative D call TRBD1 (5 bases). Trimming cost V 9 bases and J 0 bases, with 13 bases left between them. The germline V gene has CDR1 SGHRS and CDR2 YFSETQ. The CDR3 covers 15 residues. The CDR3 protein is CATATGPSGANVLTF. CDR3 nucleotide sequence: TGCGCCACAGCCACAGGACCCTCTGGGGCCAACGTCCTGACTTTC.

The rearrangement uses TRBV30 and TRBJ2-2; D is undetermined. Germline V gene data show CDR1 as GTSNPN and CDR2 as SVGIG (reference sequence). The CDR3 is 14 amino acids. V dropped 0 bases and J dropped 0 bases, with 5 bases sitting between them. CDR3: CAWSVPTNTGELFF. The CDR3 nucleotides read TGTGCCTGGAGTGTACCTACGAACACCGGGGAGCTGTTTTTT.

V and J are TRBV19 and TRBJ2-7; TRBD1 matches 7 bases. The trim removed 5 bases at V and 2 bases at J, leaving 6 bases unmatched. Germline V CDR1 and CDR2: LNHDA, SQIVND (reference sequence). This CDR3 comprises 14 residues. The CDR3 sequence is CASSLRTGAYEQYV. The CDR3 nucleotides are TGTGCCAGTAGTCTCCGGACAGGCGCCTACGAGCAGTACGTC.

The chain has TRBV15 and TRBJ1-4, with a weak D call TRBD1 (5 bases). Germline CDR1 LNHNV, CDR2 YYDKDF (reference sequence). The CDR3 length is 14 residues. Trimming removed 3 bases from V and 6 bases from J, with 11 bases in between. CDR3 sequence: CATSRAGGDEKLFF. The CDR3 DNA sequence: TGTGCCACCAGCAGGGCCGGGGGGGATGAAAAACTGTTTTTT.

J is TRBJ1-5 and V is TRBV10-3, with a tentative D call TRBD1 (5 bases). This CDR3 spans 15 amino acids. CDR1 is ENHRY, CDR2 SYGVKD, per germline. Trimming took off 3 bases at V and 3 bases at J, with 12 bases between the two ends. Here the CDR3 DNA reads TGTGCCATCAGTGACAGGGCCGTGACCAATCAGCCCCAGCATTTT. Amino acid sequence: CAISDRAVTNQPQHF.

The chain couples TRBV28 to TRBJ1-5; a weak D match, TRBD1 (6 bases). The CDR3 covers 13 residues. Germline CDR1 is MDHEN and CDR2 is SYDVKM. The V end lost 3 bases, the J end lost 6 bases, and 9 bases lay between the germline ends. CDR3 residues: CASSFRGGQPQHF. The CDR3, as DNA: TGTGCCAGCAGTTTCAGGGGTGGTCAGCCCCAGCATTTT.

This rearrangement joins TRBV11-2 to TRBJ2-1, with D possibly TRBD2 on 6 matching bases. The CDR3 spans 14 residues. Trimming pared 5 bases from V and 6 bases from J, leaving 14 bases between. The V gene's germline CDR1 is SGHAT and CDR2 FQNNGV. The CDR3, as DNA: TGTGCCAGCAGCCCGCAACTAGCAAGCAATGAGCAGTTCTTC. It encodes CASSPQLASNEQFF.

V usage is TRBV6-1 and J usage is TRBJ2-7; 11 bases fit TRBD2. J gave up 3 bases and V 3 bases, and 10 bases lay outside the gene matches. Germline V lookup: CDR1 MNHNS, CDR2 SASEGT. CDR3 length: 17 amino acids. The CDR3 DNA follows: TGTGCCAGCAGTGAGGTCCAACCGCTAGCGGGAGGCTACGAGCAGTACTTC. Its protein product is CASSEVQPLAGGYEQYF.

The chain recombines TRBV18 with TRBJ1-5; D unclear. V was cut by 9 bases and J by 2 bases, with 14 bases left in between. Germline lookup yields CDR1 KGHSH and CDR2 LQKENI. The CDR3 is 14 residues long. For the CDR3, the DNA is TGTGCCAGTTTTTCCGGGGTGGGCAATCAGCCCCAGCATTTT. Translated: CASFSGVGNQPQHF.

This clone was found once. The chain uses TRBV5-1 and TRBJ1-1; 7 bases are a match to TRBD1. Germline V gene lookup returns CDR1 SGHRS and CDR2 YFSETQ. V dropped 5 bases and J dropped 3; count of bases not matched to a gene: 10. The CDR3 runs to 15 residues. DNA of the CDR3: TGCGCCAGCAGTTATTGGACAGGAGCGGACACTGAAGCTTTCTTT. This gives the protein CASSYWTGADTEAFF.